This TCR beta chain was captured by sequencing in a study of blood T cells in healthy people across ages (dated by TCRdb to the mid-2010s). For the wider study: Template switching captured roughly one uniquely barcoded TCR beta cDNA molecule per two T cells in model experiments. Using deep sequencing normalized with unique cDNA molecular identifiers, the study measured how TCR beta repertoire diversity changes with age. The donors were split into four age groups: young (average around 17 years), middle-aged (roughly 39), aged (approximately 59) and long-lived (approximately 89). Donors of different ages were randomly distributed across sequencing lanes to avoid experimental bias. The study analyzed two additional independent replicas of 1 million unique cDNA reads from the same blood draw for two donors, one aged 18 to 29 and one aged 80 or older. Results and caveats for the whole study, not just this receptor: Estimates of total diversity based on one million sequenced T cells were regarded as lower bounds and as underestimates. Because donor CMV infection status was unknown, age-related changes in expanded clonotypes were potentially confounded. Compared with the aged group, the long-lived group had more naive CD4+ T cells, fewer expanded clones and increased TCR diversity, suggesting age selection. Conclusive comparison of naive and antigen-experienced compartments was prevented by the profiling of bulk unsorted PBMCs. A strong correlation was found between observed TCR beta diversity and the percentage of naive T cells measured by flow cytometry. Observed TCR beta diversity per million T cells fell roughly linearly with age, and a significant reduction was already apparent by age around 40.

The method was 5' RACE. This sample was sequenced with an Illumina HiSeq 2500. A second PCR of roughly 7 to 11 cycles was performed with a sample-barcoded 5' primer and a J-beta primer mix. Each TCR beta cDNA molecule received a unique molecular identifier from a template-switch 5' adaptor carrying 12 random nucleotides. At least 3 million CDR3-containing paired-end reads were obtained from each sample. First-strand cDNA was synthesized from all RNA with the Mint cDNA synthesis kit, primed by a TRBC-specific oligonucleotide. Following uracil-DNA glycosylase treatment, all cDNA underwent a first 18-cycle PCR with the universal primers M1SS and BC2_uni_R. On the study's bioinformatics: Normalization of each sample was performed by random selection of 1 million high-quality reads, each carrying a distinct molecular identifier. Instead of being binned into consensus sequences, reads that shared molecular identifiers were thrown out. CDR3 identification, clonotype clustering and error correction used MiTCR with a Q25 quality threshold and the strictest error-elimination algorithm. A nonparametric unseen species model with Euler transformation was used to estimate lower-bound total TCR beta diversity. The public sequencing data were trimmed at Q25 with fastp and processed into clonotypes with MiXCR by TCRdb, which kept only in-frame beta chains. Under each unique CDR3 protein, matching rows form one entry showing the most common genes and DNA. In this record, the V and J calls reflect TCRdb's handling and not the investigators' own analysis. Recorded for this sample are about a million distinct CDR3 sequences; around 49% of them occurred a single time. Together, the top ten hold about an eighth of the sample.

Systemically healthy Caucasian individuals from Russia, some 36 in total and aged about 6 to 95 years, were included as donors. Around 10 milliliters of peripheral blood were collected from each donor into EDTA-treated Vacutainer tubes. Ficoll-Paque density-gradient centrifugation was used to isolate PBMCs, with at least 6 million per sample. Trizol reagent was used to extract total RNA from PBMCs, with at least 5 micrograms per sample. For every donor, an aliquot of PBMCs went through flow cytometry to measure the percentages of naive CD45RAhigh/CD27high T cells. This clonotype has a single count. The clone's antigen remains unknown. No much larger clonotype is one base removed from it; base qualities were not supplied. Its CDR3 holds 16 amino acids, cysteine through phenylalanine. Just the 48-base CDR3 DNA is kept, in frame starting at base 1. Via the germline V gene, CDR1 is MDHEN and CDR2 SYDVKM. Ends trimmed: V by 7 bases, J by 8 bases; bases unmatched to a gene: 14.

The sample taken for sequencing was blood. The sequence was collected from a man younger than 40 in good health. This chain is built from TRBV28 and TRBJ2-1, and 10 junctional nucleotides match TRBD2. The CDR3 loop reads CASTLSAGGPGYEQFF. The DNA sequence is TGTGCCAGCACCCTTTCAGCGGGGGGGCCGGGTTATGAGCAGTTCTTC.